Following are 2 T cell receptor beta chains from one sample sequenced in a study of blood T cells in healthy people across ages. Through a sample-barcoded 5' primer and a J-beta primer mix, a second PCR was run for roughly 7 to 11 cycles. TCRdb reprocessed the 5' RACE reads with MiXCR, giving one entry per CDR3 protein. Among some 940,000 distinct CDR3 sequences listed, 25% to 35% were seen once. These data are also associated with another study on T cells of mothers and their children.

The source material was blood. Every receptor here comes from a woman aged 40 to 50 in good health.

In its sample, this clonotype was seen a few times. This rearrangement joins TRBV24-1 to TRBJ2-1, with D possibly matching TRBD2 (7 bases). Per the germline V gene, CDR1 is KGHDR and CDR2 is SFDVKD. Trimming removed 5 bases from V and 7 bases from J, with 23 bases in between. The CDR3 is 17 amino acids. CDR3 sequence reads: CATSAGRTAITGNEQFF. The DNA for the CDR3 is TGTGCCACCAGTGCCGGGAGGACAGCTATTACGGGGAATGAGCAGTTCTTC.

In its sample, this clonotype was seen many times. CDR3 sequence (DNA): TGCGCCAGCAGCTTGGTAGTCAGGGGAGACAATGAGCAGTTCTTC. As protein: CASSLVVRGDNEQFF. The rearrangement links TRBV5-1 to TRBJ2-1; a possible D gene is TRBD1 (6 bases). The V gene's germline CDR1 is SGHRS and CDR2 YFSETQ. This CDR3 has 15 residues. With 0 bases removed from V and 5 bases from J, the gap between germline ends came to 12 bases.